This T cell receptor beta chain was identified in a study of T cells after yellow fever vaccination. The table lists this clonotype with a few counts. Findings of the study overall: Overall, a small share of clonotypes was seen in both CD4 and CD8 compartments. Re-detected after boosting: most primary clones, almost 98% of CD4 and 75% to 90% of CD8. Abundant contaminating clonotypes from the bulk population could appear in FACS-sorted repertoires.

The CDR3 runs to 15 residues. Germline V gives CDR1 LGHNA, CDR2 YSLEER. Trimming shortened V by 0 bases and J by 0 bases, and 8 bases separated the two germline ends. A process of 5'RACE template switching, which added a universal primer site and UMIs, was used to make TCR cDNA. TCRdb processed the 5' RACE reads anew with MiXCR; each CDR3 protein has one entry. Of approximately 85,000 distinct CDR3 sequences listed, 13% were seen once; the top ten hold just under 25%. This specimen was CD8+ T cells not binding an NS4B(214-222) dextramer, sorted from PBMCs, taken 21 days after the first yellow fever vaccination. The chain joins TRBV4-3 to TRBJ1-2; D is unclear. The clonotype originates from a man aged 18 to 29 who received the YFV17D yellow fever vaccine. The CDR3, as DNA: TGCGCCAGCAGCCAAGAAGTTACTCCTAACTATGGCTACACCTTC. As protein: CASSQEVTPNYGYTF.